A single sample gave rise to the 13 T cell receptor beta chains below, sequenced in a study of OX40 agonist ivuxolimab in advanced cancers. Only in-frame clones appear in the TCRdb table, and some are missing; sequencing was by immunoSEQ multiplex PCR. The sample comprises some 30,000 clones, almost 85% of which are singletons, and under 25% rests with the top ten. The sample in question was CD4+ or CD8+ T cells sorted from blood, obtained in a trial of the OX40 agonist ivuxolimab. All receptors come from an adult with an advanced solid tumor such as melanoma, head and neck, liver or kidney cancer.

The CDR3 DNA reads as TGTGCCACCAGCAGTCGGGACAGGGAGACAGATACGCAGTATTTT. Protein: CATSSRDRETDTQYF. This chain joins TRBV15 and TRBJ2-3; 9 nucleotides agree with TRBD1. Trimming cost V 3 bases and J 3 bases; bases outside gene matches: 4. This CDR3 comprises 15 residues. The germline CDR1 and CDR2 sequences are LNHNV and YYDKDF (reference sequence).

The chain uses TRBV27 and TRBJ1-2; D is perhaps TRBD1 (5 bases). V lost 6 bases to trimming and J lost 5 bases, with 19 bases between them. Germline CDR1 and CDR2: MNHEY and SMNVEV (reference sequence). The CDR3 has 15 residues. CDR3 amino acids: CASSLDGAATYGYTF. CDR3 nucleotide sequence: TGTGCCAGCAGCCTCGACGGGGCGGCCACGTATGGCTACACCTTC.

This clone was observed once. This sequence joins TRBV11-3 and TRBJ2-3, with D possibly matching TRBD2 (6 bases). Trimming took off 0 bases at V and 6 bases at J, with 19 bases between the two ends. CDR1 and CDR2 (germline): SGHNT, YENEEA. The CDR3 has 17 residues. CDR3 residues: CASSLDSGRGRRDTQYF. The CDR3 DNA reads TGTGCCAGCAGCTTAGATTCAGGCCGGGGGAGGAGGGATACGCAGTATTTT. The variable domain in full, completed from reference TRBV11-3 and TRBJ2-3, reads EAGVVQSPRYKIIEKKQPVAFWCNPISGHNTLYWYLQNLGQGPELLIRYENEEAVDDSQLPKDRFSAERLKGVDSTLKIQPAELGDSAVYLCASSLDSGRGRRDTQYFGPGTRLTVL.

The rearrangement links TRBV28 to TRBJ1-5; D not resolved. V shed 6 bases and J shed 0 bases, with 12 bases lying between them. Germline V gene sequence: CDR1 MDHEN, CDR2 SYDVKM. The CDR3 covers 15 residues. CDR3 residues: CASSPSKGSNQPQHF. CDR3 DNA sequence: TGTGCCAGCAGCCCCTCCAAGGGTAGCAATCAGCCCCAGCATTTT.

The chain has TRBV13 and TRBJ2-5; the match to TRBD2 covers 10 bases. The ends lost 2 bases at V and 2 bases at J; junction bases unmatched: 2. Per germline, CDR1 PRHDT and CDR2 FYEKMQ (reference sequence). The CDR3 sequence is 15 residues long. CDR3 amino acids: CASSLLAGEQETQYF. The CDR3 nucleotides are TGTGCCAGCAGCTTACTAGCGGGGGAACAAGAGACCCAGTACTTC.

The gene calls are TRBV5-6 and TRBJ2-7; weak D call: TRBD1 (6 bases). CDR3 size: 14 residues. Germline V lookup: CDR1 SGHDT, CDR2 YYEEEE. The V end lost 4 bases, the J end lost 2 bases, and 13 bases lay between the germline ends. The CDR3 spells CASSLGQSPYEQYF. The CDR3 DNA sequence: TGTGCCAGCAGCCTAGGACAGAGTCCCTACGAGCAGTACTTC.

This chain joins TRBV4-1 and TRBJ1-5; D unclear. The CDR3 consists of 13 residues. Trimming took off 4 bases at V and 7 bases at J, with 11 bases between the two ends. Germline V CDR1 and CDR2: MGHRA, YSYEKL. The CDR3, as DNA: TGCGCCAGCAGCCCAGGTAGCGGGCAGCCCCAGCATTTT. Translation: CASSPGSGQPQHF.

The rearrangement links TRBV27 to TRBJ2-7; a possible D gene is TRBD2 (5 bases). Germline CDR1 reads MNHEY; CDR2 reads SMNVEV (reference sequence). Trimming left V 2 bases short and J 2 bases short, with 10 bases between. The CDR3 sequence is 14 residues long. The CDR3 coding sequence is TGTGCCAGCAGTTTAGAGGCGACTACCTACGAGCAGTACTTC. Translated, it gives CASSLEATTYEQYF.

This rearrangement joins TRBV6-6 to TRBJ1-2; D is perhaps TRBD1 (6 bases). This CDR3 has 12 amino acids. Germline assignment: CDR1 MNHNY and CDR2 SVGAGI (reference sequence). V shed 0 bases and J shed 10 bases, with 9 bases lying between them. CDR3 region: CASSYSDRTYTF. CDR3 in DNA: TGTGCCAGCAGTTACTCCGACAGGACCTACACCTTC.

The chain combines TRBV7-9 with TRBJ1-2, with D unresolved. The CDR3 spans 12 residues. Germline V gene lookup returns CDR1 SEHNR and CDR2 FQNEAQ (reference sequence). Trimming stripped 1 base from V and 8 bases from J, with 8 bases between. As DNA, the CDR3 is TGTGCCAGCAGCTTAGGACACGAGGGCTACACCTTC. Amino acid sequence: CASSLGHEGYTF.

V is TRBV4-1 and J is TRBJ2-5, with TRBD2 matching over 12 bases. The CDR3 has 15 residues. The germline V gene encodes CDR1 MGHRA and CDR2 YSYEKL. V lost 3 bases, J lost 2 bases, and 1 base stayed unmatched. CDR3 nucleotide sequence: TGCGCCAGCAGCCATCTAGCGGGGGGGCAAGAGACCCAGTACTTC. This codes for CASSHLAGGQETQYF.

The chain has TRBV7-9 and TRBJ1-5; 12 bases are shared with TRBD1. This CDR3 region has 15 residues. The ends lost 3 bases at V and 7 bases at J; junction bases unmatched: 4. The V gene's germline CDR1 is SEHNR and CDR2 FQNEAQ (reference sequence). The CDR3 is CASSFPGQGAQPQHF. The DNA of the CDR3 is TGTGCCAGCAGCTTTCCGGGACAGGGGGCCCAGCCCCAGCATTTT.

This chain connects TRBV5-1 to TRBJ2-7; D not resolved. Germline V gene sequence: CDR1 SGHRS, CDR2 YFSETQ. The CDR3 totals 11 residues. Deletions cut 3 bases from V and 0 bases from J, with 1 base between. In nucleotides, the CDR3 is TGCGCCAGCAGCTCCTCCTACGAGCAGTACTTC. Encoded protein: CASSSSYEQYF.